The entry below describes one TCR beta chain. The table came from immunoSEQ multiplex PCR; TCRdb's copy has only in-frame clones and leaves some out. The table shows under 300,000 clones, with 65% to 85% occurring only once. The entry originates in a study of blood T cell repertoires in COVID-19. Per germline, CDR1 ENHRY and CDR2 SYGVKD. This CDR3 is built from 14 residues. V dropped 6 bases and J dropped 0 bases, with 11 bases sitting between them. Sequencing was carried out using peripheral blood. This sequence joins TRBV10-3 and TRBJ1-1; D not certain. The receptor's source is a woman in her thirties or forties with active or convalescent COVID-19. CDR3 nucleotides: TGTGCCATCAGGCCTTCGGGAATGAACACTGAAGCTTTCTTT. Translated, it gives CAIRPSGMNTEAFF.